Below are 17 T cell receptor beta chains sequenced from a single sample in a study of CD8+ T cells in alopecia areata. Treatment defined: oral pan-JAK inhibitor, 5-10 mg twice daily. Once RNA had been extracted, it was reverse transcribed into cDNA to act as the sequencing template. Using immunoSEQ multiplex PCR, the repertoire was profiled, and TCRdb retains in-frame clones only, with some absent. Altogether 90,000 or so clones are present, around 44% being singletons, with the ten largest covering less than 20%. The specimen comprised CD8+ T cells sorted from blood, sampled at week 24, from a patient treated with tofacitinib. The receptors were sampled from a human donor with alopecia areata.

The rearrangement uses TRBV7-9 and TRBJ2-1; D is possibly TRBD1 or TRBD2 (5 bases each). V was pared by 3 bases and J by 2 bases, with 8 bases between. Germline lookup yields CDR1 SEHNR and CDR2 FQNEAQ (reference sequence). The CDR3 runs to 14 residues. DNA of the CDR3: TGTGCCAGCAGCTTGGGGGAAACCTACAATGAGCAGTTCTTC. It yields the protein CASSLGETYNEQFF.

The chain employs TRBV12-5 and TRBJ2-3; D unclear. This CDR3 is 12 amino acids long. From germline, CDR1 is LGHNT and CDR2 FRNRAP. Trimming cost V 7 bases and J 6 bases, with 11 bases left between them. CDR3 region: CASALPGDTQYF. CDR3 DNA sequence: TGTGCTAGTGCCTTGCCAGGCGATACGCAGTATTTT.

The chain carries TRBV12-5 and TRBJ2-1, with D uncertain. V lost 1 base and J 0 bases, leaving 7 bases between the germline ends. This CDR3 is built from 15 residues. CDR1 is LGHNT, CDR2 FRNRAP, per germline. The CDR3 DNA follows: TGTGCTAGTGGTTTGGACACCCGCTCCTACAATGAGCAGTTCTTC. Translation gives CASGLDTRSYNEQFF.

This clone occurred a few times. This chain joins TRBV7-9 and TRBJ2-3; D remains ambiguous. Germline CDR1 reads SEHNR; CDR2 reads FQNEAQ (reference sequence). The CDR3 totals 12 residues. Between the trimmed V and J ends, which lost 8 bases and 0 bases, there was a span of 6 bases. The CDR3 coding sequence is TGTGCCAGCGATTCTAGCACAGATACGCAGTATTTT. Translating it yields CASDSSTDTQYF.

This clone was counted only a few times. The chain uses TRBV5-1 and TRBJ2-7; D may correspond to TRBD1 or TRBD2 (5 bases each). Germline-derived CDR1 and CDR2 are SGHRS and YFSETQ. The CDR3 totals 17 residues. The V gene lost 0 bases and the J gene lost 2 bases, with 18 bases spanning the gap. DNA for the CDR3: TGCGCCAGCAGCTTGGATTCGTATGGGGGTGCGACCTACGAGCAGTACTTC. The encoded protein is CASSLDSYGGATYEQYF.

This chain uses TRBV29-1 with TRBJ2-7; the D call may be TRBD1 or TRBD2 (6 bases each). The V and J ends lost 7 bases and 1 base respectively, with 11 bases between them. Germline V gene lookup returns CDR1 SQVTM and CDR2 ANQGSEA. The CDR3 loop spans 12 amino acids. The CDR3 nucleotides are TGCAGCGGGCGGGACAATTCCTACGAGCAGTACTTC. Its translation: CSGRDNSYEQYF.

This clone was observed a handful of times. CDR3: CSVTASGSIDEQYF. Here the CDR3 DNA reads TGCAGCGTTACCGCTAGCGGGAGCATCGACGAGCAGTACTTC. The chain links TRBV29-1 to TRBJ2-7; 10 positions match TRBD2. The germline V gene encodes CDR1 SQVTM and CDR2 ANQGSEA. With 5 bases clipped from V and 5 bases from J, the junction kept 9 bases outside the gene matches. The CDR3 runs 14 residues.

This chain joins TRBV9 and TRBJ1-1; 7 nucleotides line up with TRBD1. Germline assignment: CDR1 SGDLS and CDR2 YYNGEE. The V gene end was trimmed by 6 bases and the J gene end by 0 bases; junction bases not matched to a gene: 5. This CDR3 comprises 14 residues. CDR3 nucleotide sequence: TGTGCCAGCAACGAGGGGGCTATGAACACTGAAGCTTTCTTT. Residues: CASNEGAMNTEAFF.

The chain recombines TRBV5-1 with TRBJ2-3, with TRBD1 matching over 9 bases. Germline lookup yields CDR1 SGHRS and CDR2 YFSETQ. This CDR3 is built from 18 residues. V gave up 3 bases and J gave up 1 base; unmatched junction bases: 12. Here the CDR3 DNA reads TGCGCCAGCAGCTCCTCTTCCGGGACAGGGACTCGCACAGATACGCAGTATTTT. Protein: CASSSSSGTGTRTDTQYF.

This clone occurred a few times. The rearrangement joins TRBV19 to TRBJ1-5; TRBD1 is a possible D gene (6 bases). In germline, CDR1 is LNHDA, CDR2 SQIVND (reference sequence). V was cut by 7 bases and J by 0 bases, with 16 bases left in between. This CDR3 is built from 16 residues. The CDR3 reads CASMKAGVISNQPQHF. DNA for the CDR3: TGTGCCAGTATGAAGGCAGGGGTCATTAGCAATCAGCCCCAGCATTTT.

The chain carries TRBV29-1 and TRBJ2-5; possibly TRBD2 for D (6 bases). Trimming cost V 4 bases and J 0 bases, with 12 bases left between them. The CDR3 length is 14 residues. CDR1 and CDR2 from the germline V gene are SQVTM and ANQGSEA. The CDR3 loop is CSVARRGDQETQYF. CDR3 nucleotide sequence: TGCAGCGTTGCCCGGCGGGGTGACCAAGAGACCCAGTACTTC.

The chain links TRBV27 to TRBJ2-1; the D gene is possibly TRBD1 (5 bases). Germline V gene data show CDR1 as MNHEY and CDR2 as SMNVEV (reference sequence). The V end lost 4 bases, the J end lost 10 bases, and 14 bases lay between the germline ends. The CDR3 covers 13 residues. The CDR3 spells CASSSSRTSEQFF. CDR3 sequence (DNA): TGTGCCAGCAGTTCCTCCCGGACAAGCGAGCAGTTCTTC.

The V call is TRBV29-1, the J call TRBJ2-1; no reliable D call. The CDR3 is 11 residues long. Between the trimmed V and J ends, which lost 3 bases and 5 bases, there was a span of 5 bases. CDR1 SQVTM and CDR2 ANQGSEA come from the germline V gene. The DNA of the CDR3 is TGCAGCGTTGACAGCAACAATGAGCAGTTCTTC. Protein: CSVDSNNEQFF.

The V call is TRBV29-1, the J call TRBJ1-2; D is uncertain. The CDR3 consists of 10 residues. The V gene lost 6 bases and the J gene lost 4 bases, with 6 bases spanning the gap. Per germline, CDR1 SQVTM and CDR2 ANQGSEA. The CDR3 protein is CSVETYGYTF. The CDR3 DNA is TGCAGCGTCGAGACCTATGGCTACACCTTC. The full variable domain, in which reference TRBV29-1 and TRBJ1-2 provide the parts outside the CDR3, is SAVISQKPSRDICQRGTSLTIQCQVDSQVTMMFWYRQQPGQSLTLIATANQGSEATYESGFVIDKFPISRPNLTFSTLTVSNMSPEDSSIYLCSVETYGYTFGSGTRLTVV.

This sequence joins TRBV27 and TRBJ2-7; no definite D call. Germline values: CDR1 MNHEY, CDR2 SMNVEV (reference sequence). The CDR3 sequence is 15 residues long. Trimming took off 0 bases at V and 2 bases at J, with 11 bases between the two ends. In DNA form, the CDR3 reads TGTGCCAGCAGTTTATCCCAGGCAGGACCCTACGAGCAGTACTTC. Residues: CASSLSQAGPYEQYF.

This chain connects TRBV30 to TRBJ2-7; 8 positions match TRBD2. Germline CDR1 and CDR2: GTSNPN and SVGIG (reference sequence). The CDR3 contains 13 residues. Losses at the gene ends were 3 bases for V and 6 bases for J; bases not matched to a gene: 7. CDR3 residues: CAWSVIAGIEQYF. CDR3 in DNA: TGTGCCTGGAGCGTGATAGCGGGAATCGAGCAGTACTTC.

This clone has a handful of counts. DNA of the CDR3: TGCGCCAGCAGCCAAGTCTCAGGGGCCTACAATGAGCAGTTCTTC. As protein: CASSQVSGAYNEQFF. This chain uses TRBV4-1 with TRBJ2-1, with D possibly TRBD1 on 6 matching bases. Germline CDR1 MGHRA, CDR2 YSYEKL. Between the trimmed V and J ends, which lost 1 base and 2 bases, there was a span of 9 bases. The CDR3 runs 15 residues.